These 5 T cell receptor beta chains originate from one sample sequenced in a study of blood T cell repertoires in COVID-19. TCRdb keeps only in-frame clones here, not all; method: immunoSEQ multiplex PCR. The sample lists roughly 380,000 clones; roughly 85% were seen once. Sequences were obtained from peripheral blood. These receptor sequences come from a woman younger than 30 with acute or convalescent COVID-19.

In its sample, this clone was seen once. The rearrangement joins TRBV12-3 or TRBV12-4 to TRBJ2-7; D is uncertain. The length of the CDR3 is 11 residues. V lost 3 bases, J lost 3 bases, and 3 bases lay in between. The CDR3 nucleotides read TGTGCCAGCAGTTTCGGCTACGAGCAGTACTTC. It yields the protein CASSFGYEQYF.

This clone showed up just a few times. The rearrangement joins TRBV5-1 to TRBJ1-2; perhaps TRBD1 as D (6 bases). The V end was cut by 6 bases, the J end by 6 bases, with 21 bases between. The germline V gene encodes CDR1 SGHRS and CDR2 YFSETQ. The CDR3 spans 15 residues. The CDR3 here is CASNPQGFYRDGYTF. CDR3 sequence (DNA): TGCGCCAGCAACCCTCAGGGGTTTTACAGGGATGGCTACACCTTC.

The gene calls are TRBV4-1 and TRBJ2-1, with 12 nucleotides matching TRBD2. This CDR3 is built from 16 residues. The V gene end was trimmed by 6 bases and the J gene end by 0 bases; junction bases not matched to a gene: 3. CDR1 MGHRA and CDR2 YSYEKL come from the germline V gene. CDR3 amino acids: CASRPTSGSSYNEQFF. The CDR3 DNA reads as TGCGCCAGCAGGCCGACTAGCGGGAGCTCCTACAATGAGCAGTTCTTC.

This chain joins TRBV11-2 and TRBJ2-5; perhaps TRBD2 as D (7 bases). CDR3 length: 15 amino acids. The V end lost 5 bases, the J end lost 5 bases, and 18 bases lay between the germline ends. CDR1 and CDR2 from the germline V gene are SGHAT and FQNNGV. CDR3 sequence (DNA): TGTGCCAGCAGCCGAATGGGGGGGGGCATGGAGACCCAGTACTTC. Its translation is CASSRMGGGMETQYF.

This rearrangement joins TRBV5-1 to TRBJ1-1; no clear D gene. CDR3 length: 15 residues. Trimming took off 6 bases at V and 5 bases at J, with 20 bases between the two ends. Germline V CDR1 and CDR2: SGHRS, YFSETQ. CDR3 sequence: CASTLRGGVRTEAFF. Written as DNA, the CDR3 is TGCGCCAGCACCCTTCGCGGCGGGGTTCGGACTGAAGCTTTCTTT. Full variable domain (remainder filled in from reference TRBV5-1 and TRBJ1-1): KAGVTQTPRYLIKTRGQQVTLSCSPISGHRSVSWYQQTPGQGLQFLFEYFSETQRNKGNFPGRFSGRQFSNSRSEMNVSTLELGDSALYLCASTLRGGVRTEAFFGQGTRLTVV.